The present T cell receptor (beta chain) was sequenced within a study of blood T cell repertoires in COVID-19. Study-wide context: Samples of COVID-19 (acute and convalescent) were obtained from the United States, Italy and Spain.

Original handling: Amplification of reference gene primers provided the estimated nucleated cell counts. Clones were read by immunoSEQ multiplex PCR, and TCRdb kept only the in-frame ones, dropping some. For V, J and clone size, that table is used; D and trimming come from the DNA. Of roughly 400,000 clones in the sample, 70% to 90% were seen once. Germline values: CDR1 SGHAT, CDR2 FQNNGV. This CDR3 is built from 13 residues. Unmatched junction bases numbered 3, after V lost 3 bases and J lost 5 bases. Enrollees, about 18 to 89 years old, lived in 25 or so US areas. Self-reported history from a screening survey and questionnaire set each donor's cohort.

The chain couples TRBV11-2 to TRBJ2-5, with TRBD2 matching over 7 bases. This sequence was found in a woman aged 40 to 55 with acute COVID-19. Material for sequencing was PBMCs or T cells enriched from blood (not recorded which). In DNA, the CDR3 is TGTGCCAGCAGCTTGGGGGGGGTGGAGACCCAGTACTTC. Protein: CASSLGGVETQYF.